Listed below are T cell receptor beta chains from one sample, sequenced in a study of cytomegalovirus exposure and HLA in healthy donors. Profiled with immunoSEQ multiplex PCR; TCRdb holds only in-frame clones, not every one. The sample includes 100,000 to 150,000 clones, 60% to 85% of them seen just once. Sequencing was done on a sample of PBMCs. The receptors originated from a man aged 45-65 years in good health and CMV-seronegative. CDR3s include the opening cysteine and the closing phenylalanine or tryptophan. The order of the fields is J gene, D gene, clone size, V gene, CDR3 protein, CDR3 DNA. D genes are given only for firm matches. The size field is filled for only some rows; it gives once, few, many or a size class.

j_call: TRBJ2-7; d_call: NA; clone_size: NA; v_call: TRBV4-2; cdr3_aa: CASSQEWQGYYEQYF; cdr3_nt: TGTGCCAGCAGCCAAGAGTGGCAGGGCTACTACGAGCAGTACTTC
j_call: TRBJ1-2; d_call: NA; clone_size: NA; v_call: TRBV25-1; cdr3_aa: CASSDPEGTRGYTF; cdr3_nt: TGTGCCAGCAGTGACCCCGAGGGGACTAGGGGCTACACCTTC
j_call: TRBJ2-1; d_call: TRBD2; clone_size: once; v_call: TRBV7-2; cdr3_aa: CASSPGLAGTNEQFF; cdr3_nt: TGTGCCAGCAGCCCGGGACTAGCGGGGACTAATGAGCAGTTCTTC
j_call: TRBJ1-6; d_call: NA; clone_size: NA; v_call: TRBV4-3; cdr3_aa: CASSQIVGTPTLSLHF; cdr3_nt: TGCGCCAGCAGCCAAATTGTCGGGACACCAACTCTTTCCCTCCACTTT
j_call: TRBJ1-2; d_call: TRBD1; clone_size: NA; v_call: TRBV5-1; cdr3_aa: CASSWGDRLDRINYGYTF; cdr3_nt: TGCGCCAGCAGCTGGGGGGACAGACTCGATCGAATTAACTATGGCTACACCTTC
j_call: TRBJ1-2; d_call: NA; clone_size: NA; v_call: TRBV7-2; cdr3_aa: CASSPRNYGYTF; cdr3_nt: TGTGCCAGCAGCCCTAGAAACTATGGCTACACCTTC
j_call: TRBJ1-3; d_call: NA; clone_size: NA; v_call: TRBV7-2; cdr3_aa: CASSLMGGSGNTIYF; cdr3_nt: TGTGCCAGCAGCTTAATGGGGGGCTCTGGAAACACCATATATTTT
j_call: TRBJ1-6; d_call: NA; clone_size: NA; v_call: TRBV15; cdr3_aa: CATSREARANSPLHF; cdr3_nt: TGTGCCACCAGCAGAGAGGCCAGGGCGAATTCACCCCTCCACTTT
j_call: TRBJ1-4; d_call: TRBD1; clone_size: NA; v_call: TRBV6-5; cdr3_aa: CASSYSPTGGGEKLFF; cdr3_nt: TGTGCCAGCAGTTACTCCCCGACAGGGGGAGGCGAAAAACTGTTTTTT
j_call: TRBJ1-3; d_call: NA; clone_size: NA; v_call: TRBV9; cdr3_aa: CASRGGAGNTIYF; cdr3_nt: TGTGCCAGCAGGGGGGGGGCTGGAAACACCATATATTTT
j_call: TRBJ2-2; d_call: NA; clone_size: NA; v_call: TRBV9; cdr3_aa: CASSYPQGYFDTGELFF; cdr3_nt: TGTGCCAGCAGCTACCCTCAGGGTTATTTCGACACCGGGGAGCTGTTTTTT
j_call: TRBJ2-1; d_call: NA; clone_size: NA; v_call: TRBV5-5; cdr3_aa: CASSFRRAGAYSYNEQFF; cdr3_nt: TGTGCCAGCAGCTTCAGACGGGCGGGGGCCTACTCCTACAATGAGCAGTTCTTC
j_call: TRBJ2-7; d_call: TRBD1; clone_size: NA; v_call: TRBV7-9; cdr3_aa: CASSFLRDREQYF; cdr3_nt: TGTGCCAGCAGCTTCCTCCGGGACAGAGAGCAGTACTTC
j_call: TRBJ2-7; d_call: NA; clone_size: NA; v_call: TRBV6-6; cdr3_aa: CASSFPVPRDEQYF; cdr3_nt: TGTGCCAGCAGTTTTCCCGTTCCGAGGGACGAGCAGTACTTC
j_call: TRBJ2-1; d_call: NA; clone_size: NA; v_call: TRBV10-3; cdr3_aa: CAISEVAGRTYNEQFF; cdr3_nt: TGTGCCATCAGTGAGGTGGCAGGCAGGACCTACAATGAGCAGTTCTTC
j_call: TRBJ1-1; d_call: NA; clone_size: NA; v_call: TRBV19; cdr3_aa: CASSVSGVVNTEAFF; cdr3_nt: TGTGCCAGTAGCGTTTCAGGGGTAGTGAACACTGAAGCTTTCTTT
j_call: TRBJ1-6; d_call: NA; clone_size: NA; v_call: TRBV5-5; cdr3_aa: CASSLRVSSPLHF; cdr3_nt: TGTGCCAGCAGCTTGCGGGTTTCCTCACCCCTCCACTTT
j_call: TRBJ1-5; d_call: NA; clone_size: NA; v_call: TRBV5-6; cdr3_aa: CASSLFQGGNQPQHF; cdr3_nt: TGTGCCAGCAGCTTGTTTCAGGGCGGCAATCAGCCCCAGCATTTT
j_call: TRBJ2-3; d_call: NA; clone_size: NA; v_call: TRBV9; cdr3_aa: CASSPRTSTDTQYF; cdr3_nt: TGTGCCAGCAGCCCGAGGACTAGCACAGATACGCAGTATTTT
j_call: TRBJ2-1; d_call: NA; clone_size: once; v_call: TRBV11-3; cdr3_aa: CASSLGQVEVEQFF; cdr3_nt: TGTGCCAGCAGCTTAGGACAGGTTGAAGTTGAGCAGTTCTTC
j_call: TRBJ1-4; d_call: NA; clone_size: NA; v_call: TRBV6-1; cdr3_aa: CASSAQGLNEKLFF; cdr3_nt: TGTGCCAGCAGTGCACAGGGTTTGAACGAAAAACTGTTTTTT
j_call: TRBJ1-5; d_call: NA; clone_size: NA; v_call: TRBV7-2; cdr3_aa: CASEDRGTGQPQHF; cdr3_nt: TGTGCCAGCGAAGACCGGGGAACGGGTCAGCCCCAGCATTTT
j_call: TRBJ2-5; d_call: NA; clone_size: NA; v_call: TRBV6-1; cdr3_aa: CASSEIKETQYF; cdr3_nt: TGTGCCAGCAGCGAAATCAAAGAGACCCAGTACTTC
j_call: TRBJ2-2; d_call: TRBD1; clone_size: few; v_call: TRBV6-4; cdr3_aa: CASSVGQGLPRASNTGELFF; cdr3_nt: TGTGCCAGCAGTGTTGGACAGGGACTTCCCAGGGCTAGCAACACCGGGGAGCTGTTTTTT
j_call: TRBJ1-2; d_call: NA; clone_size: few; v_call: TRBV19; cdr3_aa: CASSIESGDGYTF; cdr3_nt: TGTGCCAGTAGTATAGAATCCGGGGATGGCTACACCTTC
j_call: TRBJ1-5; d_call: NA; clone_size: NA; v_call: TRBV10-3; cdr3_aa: CAISQGTMVGQPQHF; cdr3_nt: TGTGCCATCAGCCAGGGGACGATGGTAGGTCAGCCCCAGCATTTT
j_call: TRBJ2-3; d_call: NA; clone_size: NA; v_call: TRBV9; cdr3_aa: CASSVGLTDTQYF; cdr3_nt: TGTGCCAGCAGCGTAGGACTCACGGATACGCAGTATTTT
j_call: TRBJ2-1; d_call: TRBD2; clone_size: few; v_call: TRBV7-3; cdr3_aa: CASSPGAAGAYNEQFF; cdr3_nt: TGTGCCAGCAGCCCCGGTGCAGCGGGGGCTTACAATGAGCAGTTCTTC
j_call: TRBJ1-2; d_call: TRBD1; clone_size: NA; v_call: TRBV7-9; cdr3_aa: CSSSTRTGPGTGYTF; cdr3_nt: TGTTCCAGCAGCACGCGGACAGGGCCCGGGACTGGCTACACCTTC
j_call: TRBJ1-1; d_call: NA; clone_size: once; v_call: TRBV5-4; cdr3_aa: CASSSGENTEAFF; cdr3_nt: TGTGCCAGCAGCTCAGGGGAGAACACTGAAGCTTTCTTT
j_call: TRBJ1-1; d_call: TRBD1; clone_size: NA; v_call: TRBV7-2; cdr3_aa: CAGAGGRNTEAFF; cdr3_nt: TGTGCCGGCGCAGGGGGCAGGAACACTGAAGCTTTCTTT
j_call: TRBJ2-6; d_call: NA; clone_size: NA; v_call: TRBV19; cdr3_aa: CASSTSASGANVLTF; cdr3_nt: TGTGCCAGTAGCACATCTGCCTCTGGGGCCAACGTCCTGACTTTC
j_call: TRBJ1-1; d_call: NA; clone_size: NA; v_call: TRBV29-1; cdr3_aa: CSVLQGPRTEAFF; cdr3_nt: TGCAGCGTGTTACAGGGACCGAGAACTGAAGCTTTCTTT
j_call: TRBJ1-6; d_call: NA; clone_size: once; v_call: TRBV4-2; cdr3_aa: CASSPDRMNPYNSPLHF; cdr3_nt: TGTGCCAGCAGCCCCGACAGAATGAACCCCTATAATTCACCCCTCCACTTT
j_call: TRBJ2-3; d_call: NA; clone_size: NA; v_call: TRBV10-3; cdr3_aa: CAIGGRENTDTQYF; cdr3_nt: TGTGCCATCGGCGGACGGGAGAACACAGATACGCAGTATTTT
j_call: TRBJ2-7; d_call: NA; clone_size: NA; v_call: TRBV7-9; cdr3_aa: CASSLVATEQYF; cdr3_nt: TGTGCCAGCAGCTTGGTAGCAACCGAGCAGTACTTC
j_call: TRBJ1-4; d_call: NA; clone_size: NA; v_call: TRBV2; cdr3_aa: CASRETGFLFF; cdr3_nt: TGTGCCAGCAGGGAAACAGGGTTCCTGTTTTTT
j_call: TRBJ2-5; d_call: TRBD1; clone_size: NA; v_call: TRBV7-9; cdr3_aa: CASSSRQGAQETQYF; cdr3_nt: TGTGCCAGCAGCTCAAGACAGGGGGCCCAAGAGACCCAGTACTTC
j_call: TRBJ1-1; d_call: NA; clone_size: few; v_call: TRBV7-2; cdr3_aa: CASSRLPRDTEAFF; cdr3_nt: TGTGCCAGCAGTCGCCTTCCCAGGGACACTGAAGCTTTCTTT
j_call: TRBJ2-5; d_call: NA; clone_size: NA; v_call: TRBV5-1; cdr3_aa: CASSVDRTQETQYF; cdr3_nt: TGCGCCAGCAGCGTGGACAGAACCCAAGAGACCCAGTACTTC
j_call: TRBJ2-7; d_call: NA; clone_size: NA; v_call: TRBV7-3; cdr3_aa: CASSASQTYEQYF; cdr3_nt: TGTGCCAGCAGCGCCTCACAGACCTACGAGCAGTACTTC
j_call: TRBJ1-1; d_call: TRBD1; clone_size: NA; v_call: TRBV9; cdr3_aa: CASSVTPDRGVSEAFF; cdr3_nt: TGTGCCAGCAGCGTAACGCCGGACAGGGGAGTTTCCGAAGCTTTCTTT